Listed below are T cell receptor beta chains from one sample, sequenced in a study of shared clonotypes between healthy human individuals. Some clones are missing from TCRdb's copy, which holds only in-frame ones; the method was immunoSEQ multiplex PCR. The table has 2 million to 3 million clones, roughly 93% seen once; the top ten hold about 0.39%. The sequenced sample consisted of naive CD4+ T cells from PBMCs. The receptors stem from a man younger than 35 in good health. Some clones in this sample may be carry-over from other donors' samples. Each CDR3 is given with its conserved first and last residue. D genes are given only for firm matches. Part of the rows lack a size; the others show once, few, many or a class for expanded clones.

-	15	TRBJ2-5	TRBV5-1	TRBD1	TGCGCCAGCAGCGTGCTGGGGACAGGGCAAGAGACCCAGTACTTC	CASSVLGTGQETQYF
-	15	TRBJ1-1	TRBV5-1	-	TGCGCCAGCAGCTTGGGGGGGCCTCTGAACACTGAAGCTTTCTTT	CASSLGGPLNTEAFF
-	13	TRBJ1-2	TRBV10-3	-	TGTGCCATCAGCCCCCTGGAGACAGATGGCTACACCTTC	CAISPLETDGYTF
-	16	TRBJ1-1	TRBV18	TRBD1	TGTGCCAGCTCACCCCGGGACAGGGGGCTTAACACTGAAGCTTTCTTT	CASSPRDRGLNTEAFF
-	16	TRBJ1-2	TRBV18	-	TGTGCCAGCTCACCAGCTCTCAACGGGGTTGTGAATGGCTACACCTTC	CASSPALNGVVNGYTF
-	14	TRBJ2-1	TRBV28	-	TGTGCCAGCGGGGGCGGCAGGGGCCGGAATGAGCAGTTCTTC	CASGGGRGRNEQFF
-	15	TRBJ2-7	TRBV5-4	-	TGTGCCAGCAGCCAAGATGAGGAGTTGAGCGACGAGCAGTACTTC	CASSQDEELSDEQYF
-	15	TRBJ2-2	TRBV30	-	TGTGCCTGGAGCGAGTCGGGGAGACCCACCGGGGAGCTGTTTTTT	CAWSESGRPTGELFF
-	16	TRBJ2-1	TRBV27	-	TGTGCCAGCAGCTCCCCCGCCGCCGGGAGAGCCCATGAGCAGTTCTTC	CASSSPAAGRAHEQFF
-	17	TRBJ2-3	TRBV5-1	-	TGCGCCAGCAGTCGCGACAGCACACCAAGGGGCACAGATACGCAGTATTTT	CASSRDSTPRGTDTQYF
once	16	TRBJ2-7	TRBV5-6	TRBD1	TGTGCCAGCAGCTTGGTCGCCGGGACAGGGGCCTACGAGCAGTACTTC	CASSLVAGTGAYEQYF
-	12	TRBJ1-1	TRBV6-1	-	TGTGCCAGCAGGGTAGGGTACACTGAAGCTTTCTTT	CASRVGYTEAFF
-	16	TRBJ2-7	TRBV18	TRBD2	TGTGCCAGCTCACCGGGTTCCAAGCGGGGGTCCTACGAGCAGTACTTC	CASSPGSKRGSYEQYF
-	16	TRBJ2-1	TRBV2	TRBD2	TGTGCCAGCAGTGAACTAGCGGGAGGGATAGGAAATGAGCAGTTCTTC	CASSELAGGIGNEQFF
-	14	TRBJ2-5	TRBV19	TRBD1	TGTGCCAGTAGTGTCCTCAGGGGGCGAGAGACCCAGTACTTC	CASSVLRGRETQYF
-	14	TRBJ1-4	TRBV6-1	-	TGTGCCAGCAGTGAAGCCCGGGGGTGGAGGAAACTGTTTTTT	CASSEARGWRKLFF
-	15	TRBJ2-3	TRBV4-1	-	TGCGCCGGACGAAAGACAGGCCTAGGCACAGATACGCAGTATTTT	CAGRKTGLGTDTQYF
-	15	TRBJ2-1	TRBV5-1	TRBD2	TGCGCCAGCAGCATCGGGACTAGCGGGTACAATGAGCAGTTCTTC	CASSIGTSGYNEQFF
few	13	TRBJ2-1	TRBV7-3	-	TGTGCCAGCAGCCCGGCTACCTACAATGAGCAGTTCTTC	CASSPATYNEQFF
-	15	TRBJ2-5	TRBV15	-	TGTGCCACCAGCAGTGGGGGGCGCGGACAAGAGACCCAGTACTTC	CATSSGGRGQETQYF
-	14	TRBJ2-7	TRBV28	-	TGTGCCAGCAGTTTCACAGGGAGGACCTACGAGCAGTACTTC	CASSFTGRTYEQYF
-	15	TRBJ2-3	TRBV7-2	-	TGTGCCAGCAGCCAGCGTGCTTCTAGCACAGATACGCAGTATTTT	CASSQRASSTDTQYF
-	13	TRBJ1-2	TRBV7-2	-	TGTGCCAGCAGCACGGGACCGGCCTATGGCTACACCTTC	CASSTGPAYGYTF
-	17	TRBJ2-1	TRBV19	TRBD2	TGTGCCAGTAGACAGGGTTTTCTAGCGGGGGCGTACAATGAGCAGTTCTTC	CASRQGFLAGAYNEQFF
-	14	TRBJ2-1	TRBV9	-	TGTGCCAGCAGCGTATCTTGGTTGGGCAATGAGCAGTTCTTC	CASSVSWLGNEQFF
-	13	TRBJ1-2	TRBV5-8	TRBD1	TGTGCCAGCAGCTTGCCAGGGGGCACAGGCTACACCTTC	CASSLPGGTGYTF
-	17	TRBJ1-2	TRBV10-3	TRBD1	TGTGCCATCACCCCGACAGGGGGCATGGGTATAAGGCATGGCTACACCTTC	CAITPTGGMGIRHGYTF
-	16	TRBJ1-3	TRBV5-1	-	TGCGCCAGCAGCTTCGGGGCAGGGGACCTGGGGAACACCATATATTTT	CASSFGAGDLGNTIYF
-	12	TRBJ2-1	TRBV21-1	-	TGTGCCAGCAGCACGCTTTGTTGTGAGCAGTTCTTC	CASSTLCCEQFF
once	18	TRBJ2-2	TRBV14	TRBD1	TGTGCCAGCAGCCGGATTGCGTTGGGACAGGGGAACACCGGGGAGCTGTTTTTT	CASSRIALGQGNTGELFF
-	15	TRBJ2-1	TRBV6-5	TRBD2	TGTGCCAGCAGGCGAACTAGCGGGACATACAATGAGCAGTTCTTC	CASRRTSGTYNEQFF
-	14	TRBJ2-1	TRBV6-5	TRBD2	TGTGCCACCGTAGCGGGAGGGTCCTACAATGAGCAGTTCTTC	CATVAGGSYNEQFF
-	15	TRBJ2-5	TRBV21-1	-	TGTGCCAGCAGCAAGACCCCCGAGGAGCAAGAGACCCAGTACTTC	CASSKTPEEQETQYF
-	15	TRBJ2-7	TRBV6-5	-	TGTGCCAGCAGTTATTTCTGGGGTTCTAATGACGAGCAGTACTTC	CASSYFWGSNDEQYF
once	14	TRBJ1-3	TRBV4-3	-	TGCGCCAGCAGCCAAGATCCCGGGGGAAACACCATATATTTT	CASSQDPGGNTIYF
-	15	TRBJ2-7	TRBV5-1	TRBD1	TGCGCCAGCAGCACCGGACAGGGGGCTTCCTACGAGCAGTACTTC	CASSTGQGASYEQYF
-	17	TRBJ2-3	TRBV4-1	TRBD2	TGCGCCAGCAGCCAAGTAGGAAATAGCGGGGGTTTGGATACGCAGTATTTT	CASSQVGNSGGLDTQYF
-	15	TRBJ2-1	TRBV6-1	TRBD1	TGTGCCAGCAGTGCCGGGACAGGGGTGTACAATGAGCAGTTCTTC	CASSAGTGVYNEQFF
-	16	TRBJ2-1	TRBV4-2	TRBD2	TGTGCCAGCAGCCAAGTTGAACTAGCGGGAGTCAATGAGCAGTTCTTC	CASSQVELAGVNEQFF
-	19	TRBJ2-1	TRBV4-2	TRBD2	TGTGCCAGCAGCCAAGAGGGACTAGCGGGAGGATCCTCCTACAATGAGCAGTTCTTC	CASSQEGLAGGSSYNEQFF
-	13	TRBJ2-7	TRBV5-1	-	TGCGCCAGCAGCCCCTCACCGAACTACGAGCAGTACTTC	CASSPSPNYEQYF
-	17	TRBJ1-1	TRBV28	TRBD1	TGTGCCAGCAGTCCACCCCCCGTCACAGGGGGCGTCACTGAAGCTTTCTTT	CASSPPPVTGGVTEAFF
-	13	TRBJ2-3	TRBV18	-	TGTGCCAGCTCACCAGGGGACACAGATACGCAGTATTTT	CASSPGDTDTQYF
-	14	TRBJ2-7	TRBV7-9	TRBD1	TGTGCCAGCAGCTTAGTGACAGGGGGGGTCGAGCAGTACTTC	CASSLVTGGVEQYF
few	13	TRBJ1-5	TRBV6-5	TRBD1	TGTGCCAGCAGTCCAGACAGGGATCAGCCCCAGCATTTT	CASSPDRDQPQHF
-	14	TRBJ2-5	TRBV28	-	TGTGCCAGCAGTTTTTCCAGACTCCAAGAGACCCAGTACTTC	CASSFSRLQETQYF
-	17	TRBJ2-1	TRBV7-3	-	TGTGCCAGCAGCTTAAGTGCAGCGACAGCGATTCGAAACGAGCAGTTCTTC	CASSLSAATAIRNEQFF
-	12	TRBJ2-1	TRBV6-1	-	TGTGCCGGAAGGACTCCTTACAATGAGCAGTTCTTC	CAGRTPYNEQFF